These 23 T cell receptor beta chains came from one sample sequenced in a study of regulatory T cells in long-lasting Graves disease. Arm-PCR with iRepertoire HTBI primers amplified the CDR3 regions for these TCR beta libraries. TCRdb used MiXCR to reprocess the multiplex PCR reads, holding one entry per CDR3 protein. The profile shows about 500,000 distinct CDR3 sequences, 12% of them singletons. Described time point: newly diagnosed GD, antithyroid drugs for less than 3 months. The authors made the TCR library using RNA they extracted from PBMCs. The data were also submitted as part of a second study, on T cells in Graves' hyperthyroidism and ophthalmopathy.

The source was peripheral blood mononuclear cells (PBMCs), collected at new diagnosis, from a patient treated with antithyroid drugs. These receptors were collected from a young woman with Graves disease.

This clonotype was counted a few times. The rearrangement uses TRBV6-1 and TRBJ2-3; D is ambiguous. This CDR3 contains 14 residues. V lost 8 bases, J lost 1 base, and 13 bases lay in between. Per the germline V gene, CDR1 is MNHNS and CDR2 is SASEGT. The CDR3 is CASGWASGTDTQYF. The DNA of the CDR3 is TGTGCCAGCGGATGGGCGTCCGGCACAGATACGCAGTATTTT.

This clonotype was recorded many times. The CDR3 is CASSWYSGPNTEAFF. The CDR3 region has the DNA TGTGCCAGCAGCTGGTATTCGGGACCTAACACTGAAGCTTTCTTT. V and J are TRBV11-2 and TRBJ1-1, with D possibly matching TRBD1 (5 bases). Germline CDR1 is SGHAT and CDR2 is FQNNGV. The CDR3 sequence is 15 residues long. V shed 4 bases and J shed 2 bases, with 14 bases lying between them.

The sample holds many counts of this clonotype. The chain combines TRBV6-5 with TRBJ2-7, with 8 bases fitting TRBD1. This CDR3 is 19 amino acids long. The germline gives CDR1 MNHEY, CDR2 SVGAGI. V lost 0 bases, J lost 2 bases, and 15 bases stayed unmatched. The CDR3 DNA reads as TGTGCCAGCAGTTACTCTTGGACAGGGCTCCGGGACGTCACCTACGAGCAGTACTTC. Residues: CASSYSWTGLRDVTYEQYF.

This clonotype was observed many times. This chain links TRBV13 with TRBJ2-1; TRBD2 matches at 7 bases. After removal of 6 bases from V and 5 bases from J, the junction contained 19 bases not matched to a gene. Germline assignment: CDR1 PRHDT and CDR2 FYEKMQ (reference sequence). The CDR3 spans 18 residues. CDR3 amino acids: CASRGPGLPTAGHNEQFF. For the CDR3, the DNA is TGTGCCAGCAGGGGACCGGGACTACCAACCGCAGGGCACAATGAGCAGTTCTTC.

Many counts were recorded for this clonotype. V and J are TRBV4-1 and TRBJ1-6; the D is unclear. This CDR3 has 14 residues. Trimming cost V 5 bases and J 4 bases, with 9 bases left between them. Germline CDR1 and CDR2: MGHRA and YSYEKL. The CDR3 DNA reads TGCGCCAGCAGCGAAAGCAAGTATAATTCACCCCTCCACTTT. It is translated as CASSESKYNSPLHF.

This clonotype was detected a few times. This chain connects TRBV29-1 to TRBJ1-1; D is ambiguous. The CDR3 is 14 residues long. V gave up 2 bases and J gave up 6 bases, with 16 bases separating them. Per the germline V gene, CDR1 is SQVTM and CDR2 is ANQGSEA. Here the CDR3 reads CSVEKVGGKAEAFF. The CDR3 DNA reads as TGCAGCGTTGAAAAAGTTGGAGGGAAGGCTGAAGCTTTCTTT.

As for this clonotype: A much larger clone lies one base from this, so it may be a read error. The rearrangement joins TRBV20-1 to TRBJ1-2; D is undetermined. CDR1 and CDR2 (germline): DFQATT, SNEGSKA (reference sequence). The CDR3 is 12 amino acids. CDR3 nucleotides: TGCAGTGCTAGTCGGGAATACTATGGCTTCACCTTC. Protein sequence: CSASREYYGFTF.

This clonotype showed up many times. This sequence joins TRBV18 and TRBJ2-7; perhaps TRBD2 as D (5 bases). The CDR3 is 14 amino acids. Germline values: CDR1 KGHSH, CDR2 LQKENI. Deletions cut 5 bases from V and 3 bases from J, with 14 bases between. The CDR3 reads CASSKQSGDYEQYF. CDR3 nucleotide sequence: TGTGCCAGCTCAAAGCAGAGCGGAGACTACGAGCAGTACTTC.

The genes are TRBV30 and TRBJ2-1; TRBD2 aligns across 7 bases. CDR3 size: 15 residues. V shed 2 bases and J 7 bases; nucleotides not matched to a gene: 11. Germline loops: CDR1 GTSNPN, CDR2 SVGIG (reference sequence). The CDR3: CAWSRLREGLNEQFF. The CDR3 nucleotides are TGTGCCTGGAGTAGGTTGAGGGAGGGCCTAAATGAGCAGTTCTTC.

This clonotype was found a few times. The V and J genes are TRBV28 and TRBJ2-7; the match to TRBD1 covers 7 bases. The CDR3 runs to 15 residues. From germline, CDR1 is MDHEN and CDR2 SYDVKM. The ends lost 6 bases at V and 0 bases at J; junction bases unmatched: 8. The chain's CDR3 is CASRATGTDSYEQYF. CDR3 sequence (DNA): TGTGCCAGCAGAGCAACCGGGACAGACTCCTACGAGCAGTACTTC.

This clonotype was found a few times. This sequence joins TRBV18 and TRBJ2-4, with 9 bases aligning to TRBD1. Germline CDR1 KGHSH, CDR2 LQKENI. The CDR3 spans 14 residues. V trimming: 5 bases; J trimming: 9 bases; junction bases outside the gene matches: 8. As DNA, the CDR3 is TGTGCCAGCTCATATTCCGGGACAGGGCCCATTCAGTACTTC. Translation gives CASSYSGTGPIQYF. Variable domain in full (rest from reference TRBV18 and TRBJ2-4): NAGVMQNPRHLVRRRGQEARLRCSPMKGHSHVYWYRQLPEEGLKFMVYLQKENIIDESGMPKERFSAEFPKEGPSILRIQQVVRGDSAAYFCASSYSGTGPIQYFGAGTRLSVL.

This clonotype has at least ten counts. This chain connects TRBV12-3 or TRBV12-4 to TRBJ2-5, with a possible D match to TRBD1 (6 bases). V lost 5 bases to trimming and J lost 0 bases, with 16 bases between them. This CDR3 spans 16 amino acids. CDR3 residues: CASSPDKDRHQETQYF. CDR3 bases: TGTGCCAGCAGTCCCGATAAGGACAGACACCAAGAGACCCAGTACTTC.

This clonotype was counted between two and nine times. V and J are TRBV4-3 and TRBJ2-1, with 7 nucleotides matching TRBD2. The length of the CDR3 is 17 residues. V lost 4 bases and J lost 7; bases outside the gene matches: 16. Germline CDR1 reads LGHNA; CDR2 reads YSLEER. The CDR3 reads CASSRGFHGGKLNEQFF. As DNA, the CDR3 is TGCGCCAGCAGCCGCGGCTTTCACGGGGGGAAACTTAATGAGCAGTTCTTC.

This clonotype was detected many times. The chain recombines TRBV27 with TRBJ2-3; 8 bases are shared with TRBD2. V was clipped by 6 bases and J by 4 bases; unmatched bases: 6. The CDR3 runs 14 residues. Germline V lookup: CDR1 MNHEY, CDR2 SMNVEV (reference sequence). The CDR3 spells CASSPGLVADTQYF. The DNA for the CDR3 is TGTGCCAGCAGCCCGGGACTAGTGGCAGATACGCAGTATTTT.

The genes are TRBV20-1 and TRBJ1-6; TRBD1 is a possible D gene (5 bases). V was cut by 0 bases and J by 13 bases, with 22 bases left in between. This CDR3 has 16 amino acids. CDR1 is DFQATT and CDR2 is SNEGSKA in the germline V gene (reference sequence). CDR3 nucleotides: TGCAGTGCTAGAGAAGGCGGGGGACCCGCGTTTTTCCCCCTCCACTTT. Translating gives CSAREGGGPAFFPLHF.

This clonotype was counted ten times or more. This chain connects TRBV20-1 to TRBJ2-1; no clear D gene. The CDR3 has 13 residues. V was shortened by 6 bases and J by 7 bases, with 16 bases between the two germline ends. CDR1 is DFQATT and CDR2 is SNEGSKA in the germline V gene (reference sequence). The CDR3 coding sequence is TGCAGTGCCCATAAGAGCGAGGTTAATGAGCAGTTCTTC. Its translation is CSAHKSEVNEQFF.

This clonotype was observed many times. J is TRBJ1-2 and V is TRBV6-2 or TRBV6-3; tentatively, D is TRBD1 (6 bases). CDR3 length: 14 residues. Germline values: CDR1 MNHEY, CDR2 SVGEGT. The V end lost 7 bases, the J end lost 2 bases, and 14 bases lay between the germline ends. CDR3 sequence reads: CASKKGQSNYGYTF. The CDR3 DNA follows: TGTGCCAGCAAAAAAGGACAGAGCAACTATGGCTACACCTTC.

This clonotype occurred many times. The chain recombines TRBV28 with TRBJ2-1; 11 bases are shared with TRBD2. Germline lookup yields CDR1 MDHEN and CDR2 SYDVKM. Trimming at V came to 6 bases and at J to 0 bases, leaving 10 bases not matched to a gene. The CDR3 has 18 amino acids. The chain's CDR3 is CASSPHTSGSPSYNEQFF. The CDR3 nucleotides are TGTGCCAGCAGCCCACACACTAGCGGGAGTCCCTCCTACAATGAGCAGTTCTTC.

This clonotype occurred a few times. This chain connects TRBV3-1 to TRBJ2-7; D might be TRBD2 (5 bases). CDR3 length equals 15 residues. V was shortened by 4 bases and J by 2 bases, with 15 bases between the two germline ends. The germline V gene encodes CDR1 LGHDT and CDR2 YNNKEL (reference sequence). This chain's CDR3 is CASSLRPRGTYEQYF. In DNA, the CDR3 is TGTGCCAGCAGCCTTAGACCCAGAGGGACCTACGAGCAGTACTTC.

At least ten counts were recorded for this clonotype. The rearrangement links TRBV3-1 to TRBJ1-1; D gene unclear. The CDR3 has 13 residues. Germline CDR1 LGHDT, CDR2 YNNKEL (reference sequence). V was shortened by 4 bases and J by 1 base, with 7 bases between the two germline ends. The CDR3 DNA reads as TGTGCCAGCAGCCCCTCCGGGAACACTGAAGCTTTCTTT. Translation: CASSPSGNTEAFF.

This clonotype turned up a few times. The DNA for the CDR3 is TGCAGTGCTAGTGCAGGGGGAAATGAGCAGTTCTTC. This codes for CSASAGGNEQFF. The chain couples TRBV20-1 to TRBJ2-1; 7 bases agree with TRBD1. CDR1 and CDR2 (germline): DFQATT, SNEGSKA (reference sequence). The CDR3 has 12 amino acids. V lost 3 bases, J lost 7 bases, and 3 bases stayed unmatched.

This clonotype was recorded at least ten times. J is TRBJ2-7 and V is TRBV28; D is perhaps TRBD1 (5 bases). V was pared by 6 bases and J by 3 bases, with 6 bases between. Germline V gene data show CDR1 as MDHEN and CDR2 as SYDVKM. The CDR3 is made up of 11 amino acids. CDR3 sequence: CASRTVYEQYF. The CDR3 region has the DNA TGTGCCAGCAGGACAGTCTACGAGCAGTACTTC.

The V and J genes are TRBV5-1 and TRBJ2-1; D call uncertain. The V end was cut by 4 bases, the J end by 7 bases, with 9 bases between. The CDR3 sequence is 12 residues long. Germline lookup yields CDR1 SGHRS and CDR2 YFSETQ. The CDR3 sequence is CASSQTPNEQFF. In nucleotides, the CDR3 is TGCGCCAGCAGCCAAACACCGAATGAGCAGTTCTTC.